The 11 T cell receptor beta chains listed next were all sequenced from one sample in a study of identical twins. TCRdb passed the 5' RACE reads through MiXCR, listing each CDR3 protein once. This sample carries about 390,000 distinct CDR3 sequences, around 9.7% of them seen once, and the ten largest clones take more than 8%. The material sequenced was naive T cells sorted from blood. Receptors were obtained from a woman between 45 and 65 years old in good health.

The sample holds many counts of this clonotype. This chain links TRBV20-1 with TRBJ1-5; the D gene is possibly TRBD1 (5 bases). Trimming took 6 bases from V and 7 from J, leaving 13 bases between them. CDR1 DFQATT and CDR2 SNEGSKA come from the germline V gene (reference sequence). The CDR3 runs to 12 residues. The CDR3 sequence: CSATSGGQPQHF. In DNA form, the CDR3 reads TGCAGTGCCACAAGTGGGGGACAGCCCCAGCATTTT.

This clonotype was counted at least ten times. The CDR3 coding sequence is TGTGCCAGCCTCCCAGGCGGGAGTTCCCACGAGCAGTACTTC. Its translation: CASLPGGSSHEQYF. This chain uses TRBV7-2 with TRBJ2-7; 7 bases agree with TRBD2. CDR1 and CDR2 from the germline V gene are SGHTA and FQGNSA. The CDR3 length is 14 residues. J was trimmed by 5 bases and V by 8 bases; bases with no gene match: 12.

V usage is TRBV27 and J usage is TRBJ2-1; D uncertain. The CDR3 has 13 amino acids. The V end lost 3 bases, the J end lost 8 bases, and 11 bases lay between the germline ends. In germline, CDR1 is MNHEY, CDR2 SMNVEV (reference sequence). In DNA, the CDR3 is TGTGCCAGCAGTTTGTACTATTTGCATGAGCAGTTCTTC. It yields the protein CASSLYYLHEQFF.

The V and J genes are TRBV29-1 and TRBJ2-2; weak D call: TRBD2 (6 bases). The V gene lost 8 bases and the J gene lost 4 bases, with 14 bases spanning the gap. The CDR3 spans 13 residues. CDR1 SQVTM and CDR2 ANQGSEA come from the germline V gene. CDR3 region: CSWRDPITGELFF. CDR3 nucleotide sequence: TGCAGCTGGAGGGATCCCATCACCGGGGAGCTGTTTTTT.

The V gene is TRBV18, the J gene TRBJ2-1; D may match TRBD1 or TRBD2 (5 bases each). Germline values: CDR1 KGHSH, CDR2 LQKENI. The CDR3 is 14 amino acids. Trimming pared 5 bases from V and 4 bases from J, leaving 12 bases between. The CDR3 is CASSGGIGYNEQFF. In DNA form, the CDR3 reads TGTGCCAGCTCAGGGGGAATCGGGTACAATGAGCAGTTCTTC. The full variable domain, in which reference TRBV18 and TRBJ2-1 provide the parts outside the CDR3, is NAGVMQNPRHLVRRRGQEARLRCSPMKGHSHVYWYRQLPEEGLKFMVYLQKENIIDESGMPKERFSAEFPKEGPSILRIQQVVRGDSAAYFCASSGGIGYNEQFFGPGTRLTVL.

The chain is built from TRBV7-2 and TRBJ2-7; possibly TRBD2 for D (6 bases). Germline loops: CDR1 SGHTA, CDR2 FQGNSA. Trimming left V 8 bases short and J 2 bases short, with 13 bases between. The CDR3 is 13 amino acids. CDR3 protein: CASGRDSAYEQYF. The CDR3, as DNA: TGTGCCAGCGGGCGGGACTCTGCCTACGAGCAGTACTTC.

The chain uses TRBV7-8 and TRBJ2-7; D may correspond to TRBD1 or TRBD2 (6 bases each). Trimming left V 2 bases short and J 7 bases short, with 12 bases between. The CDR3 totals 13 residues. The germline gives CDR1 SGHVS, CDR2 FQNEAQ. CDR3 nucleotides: TGTGCCAGCAGCTTACGAGGAGGGGGGGAGCAGTACGTC. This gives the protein CASSLRGGGEQYV.

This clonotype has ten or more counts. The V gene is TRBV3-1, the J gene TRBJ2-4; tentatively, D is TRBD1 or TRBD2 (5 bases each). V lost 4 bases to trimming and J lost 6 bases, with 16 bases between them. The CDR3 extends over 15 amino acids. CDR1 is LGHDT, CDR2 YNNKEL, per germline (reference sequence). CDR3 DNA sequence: TGTGCCAGCAGCCCCTTACTCGGGGCGGGAAACATTCAGTACTTC. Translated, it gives CASSPLLGAGNIQYF.

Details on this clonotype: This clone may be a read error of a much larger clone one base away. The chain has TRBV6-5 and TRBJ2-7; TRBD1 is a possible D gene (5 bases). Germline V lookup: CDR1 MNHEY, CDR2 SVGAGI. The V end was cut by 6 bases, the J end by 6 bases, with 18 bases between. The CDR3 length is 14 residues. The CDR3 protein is CASRNSQGGFEQYF. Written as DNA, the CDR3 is TGTGCCAGCAGGAATAGTCAGGGTGGCTTCGAGCAGTACTTC.

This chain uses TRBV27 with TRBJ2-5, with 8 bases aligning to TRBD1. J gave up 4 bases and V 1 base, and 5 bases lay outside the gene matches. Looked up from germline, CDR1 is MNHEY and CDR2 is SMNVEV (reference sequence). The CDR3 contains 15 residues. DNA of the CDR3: TGTGCCAGCAGTTTATTTACACAGGGGGTAGAGACCCAGTACTTC. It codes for CASSLFTQGVETQYF.

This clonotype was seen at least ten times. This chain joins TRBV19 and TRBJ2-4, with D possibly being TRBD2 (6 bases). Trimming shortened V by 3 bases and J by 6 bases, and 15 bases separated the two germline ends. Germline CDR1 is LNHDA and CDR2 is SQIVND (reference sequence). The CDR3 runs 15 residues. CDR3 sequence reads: CASSMSTGRLNIQYF. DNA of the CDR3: TGTGCCAGTAGTATGTCGACCGGGAGACTAAACATTCAGTACTTC.